These 7 T cell receptor beta chains were all obtained from the same sample, sequenced in a study of OX40 agonist ivuxolimab in advanced cancers. The table came from immunoSEQ multiplex PCR; TCRdb's copy has only in-frame clones and leaves some out. The sample includes about 50,000 clones, about four fifths of them seen just once. The source material was CD4+ or CD8+ T cells sorted from blood, sampled in a trial of the OX40 agonist ivuxolimab. These receptors all stem from an adult with an advanced solid tumor such as melanoma, head and neck, liver or kidney cancer.

This rearrangement joins TRBV2 to TRBJ2-5; unclear D gene. This CDR3 has 15 amino acids. V lost 3 bases and J 1 base, leaving 12 bases between the germline ends. Germline CDR1 is SNHLY and CDR2 is FYNNEI. The CDR3 DNA is TGTGCCAGCAGTGAGGTTAGGAGACCCCAAGAGACCCAGTACTTC. This gives the protein CASSEVRRPQETQYF.

This clone was observed at least ten times. The chain carries TRBV7-6 and TRBJ2-1; 9 nucleotides match TRBD2. In germline, CDR1 is SGHVS, CDR2 FNYEAQ. J lost 9 bases, V lost 4 bases, and 7 bases had no gene match. There are 14 residues in the CDR3. CDR3 residues: CASSSLAGWGEQFF. The CDR3 DNA reads TGTGCCAGCAGCTCCCTAGCGGGATGGGGTGAGCAGTTCTTC. Full variable domain (remainder filled in from reference TRBV7-6 and TRBJ2-1): GAGVSQSPRYKVTKRGQDVALRCDPISGHVSLYWYRQALGQGPEFLTYFNYEAQQDKSGLPNDRFSAERPEGSISTLTIQRTEQRDSAMYRCASSSLAGWGEQFFGPGTRLTVL.

The chain couples TRBV19 to TRBJ1-1; D gene uncertain. Germline CDR1 reads LNHDA; CDR2 reads SQIVND (reference sequence). The CDR3 consists of 15 residues. With 3 bases removed from V and 5 bases from J, the gap between germline ends came to 16 bases. CDR3 DNA: TGTGCCAGTAGTATCTCGGGTCAGCGGTTAACTGAAGCTTTCTTT. Translation: CASSISGQRLTEAFF.

The chain uses TRBV19 and TRBJ2-1; the match to TRBD2 covers 11 bases. J was trimmed by 3 bases and V by 5 bases; bases with no gene match: 3. Per germline, CDR1 LNHDA and CDR2 SQIVND (reference sequence). The CDR3 has 15 amino acids. CDR3 sequence reads: CASSRTSGFYNEQFF. CDR3 bases: TGTGCCAGTAGTCGGACTAGCGGGTTCTACAATGAGCAGTTCTTC.

This clone was counted a single time. V gene TRBV18 combines with J gene TRBJ2-2, with a tentative D call TRBD1 (6 bases). Germline-derived CDR1 and CDR2 are KGHSH and LQKENI. The CDR3 consists of 15 residues. V shed 5 bases and J shed 1 base, with 11 bases lying between them. The CDR3 DNA reads TGTGCCAGCTCATTACGGACAGAGAACACCGGGGAGCTGTTTTTT. Translation gives CASSLRTENTGELFF.

In this sample, this clone turned up a few times. The V and J genes are TRBV18 and TRBJ1-3, with D possibly matching TRBD1 (5 bases). Germline values: CDR1 KGHSH, CDR2 LQKENI. This CDR3 region has 16 residues. V lost 2 bases, J lost 3 bases, and 14 bases lay in between. CDR3 sequence reads: CASSPSQQGVGNTIYF. The CDR3, as DNA: TGTGCCAGCTCACCATCCCAGCAGGGTGTTGGAAACACCATATATTTT.

This chain links TRBV2 with TRBJ2-5; tentatively, D is TRBD1 or TRBD2 (5 bases each). Germline V gives CDR1 SNHLY, CDR2 FYNNEI. Trimming shortened V by 6 bases and J by 7 bases, and 12 bases separated the two germline ends. The CDR3 loop spans 12 amino acids. The CDR3 protein is CASSRDPGTQYF. CDR3 nucleotides: TGTGCCAGCAGCCGGGACCCTGGGACCCAGTACTTC.